The 29 T cell receptor beta chains listed next were all sequenced from one sample in a study of T cells in localized non-small cell lung cancer. Some clones are missing from TCRdb's copy, which holds only in-frame ones; the method was immunoSEQ multiplex PCR. This sample carries tens of thousands of clones, roughly 90% of them seen once, and the ten largest clones take around 7%. Sequenced material: peripheral blood, taken before any cancer treatment. The receptors were sampled from a male donor older than 55 with stage I squamous cell lung carcinoma.

This CDR3 is CASSHDRNTEAFF. CDR3 DNA sequence: TGTGCCAGCAGTCACGACAGGAACACTGAAGCTTTCTTT. V usage is TRBV6-1 and J usage is TRBJ1-1, with D maybe TRBD1 (5 bases). The CDR3 has 13 residues. Looked up from germline, CDR1 is MNHNS and CDR2 is SASEGT. Trimming left V 5 bases short and J 1 base short, with 8 bases between.

The V and J genes are TRBV5-1 and TRBJ2-7, with unresolved D. V lost 0 bases and J 3 bases, leaving 10 bases between the germline ends. The germline CDR1 and CDR2 sequences are SGHRS and YFSETQ. CDR3 length equals 14 residues. In nucleotides, the CDR3 is TGCGCCAGCAGCTTGGACTCCTTTGGCTACGAGCAGTACTTC. Encoded protein: CASSLDSFGYEQYF.

V gene TRBV6-1 combines with J gene TRBJ1-1; 7 bases are shared with TRBD1. Trimming at V came to 6 bases and at J to 0 bases, leaving 7 bases not matched to a gene. The CDR3 length is 15 residues. Germline CDR1 MNHNS, CDR2 SASEGT. Here the CDR3 reads CASRDTGTVNTEAFF. The DNA of the CDR3 is TGTGCCAGCAGAGACACCGGGACAGTGAACACTGAAGCTTTCTTT.

This sequence joins TRBV30 and TRBJ2-7; 10 bases map to TRBD1. CDR3 length: 14 amino acids. Germline V lookup: CDR1 GTSNPN, CDR2 SVGIG (reference sequence). V trimming: 2 bases; J trimming: 3 bases; junction bases outside the gene matches: 4. The chain's CDR3 is CAWSMGQGIYEQYF. CDR3 in DNA: TGTGCCTGGAGTATGGGACAGGGGATCTACGAGCAGTACTTC.

The chain carries TRBV19 and TRBJ1-3; 11 bases are shared with TRBD1. V was pared by 3 bases and J by 2 bases, with 6 bases of the junction left unmatched. There are 17 residues in the CDR3. CDR1 is LNHDA, CDR2 SQIVND, per germline (reference sequence). The CDR3 protein is CASSMDRGRLAGNTIYF. Written as DNA, the CDR3 is TGTGCCAGTAGTATGGACAGGGGGCGGCTCGCTGGAAACACCATATATTTT.

The chain links TRBV10-3 to TRBJ1-2; D unclear. The V end lost 3 bases, the J end lost 2 bases, and 13 bases lay between the germline ends. This CDR3 contains 15 residues. Per germline, CDR1 ENHRY and CDR2 SYGVKD. CDR3 sequence: CAISEFGGRNYGYTF. For the CDR3, the DNA is TGTGCCATCAGTGAATTTGGTGGTAGAAACTATGGCTACACCTTC.

This chain uses TRBV6-6 with TRBJ1-2, with D perhaps TRBD1 (5 bases). CDR1 is MNHNY and CDR2 is SVGAGI in the germline V gene (reference sequence). CDR3 length: 15 residues. V lost 7 bases and J 4 bases, leaving 19 bases between the germline ends. The CDR3 nucleotides are TGTGCCAGCACCTACGTGCGGGGGAACGTCTATGGCTACACCTTC. Its translation: CASTYVRGNVYGYTF.

This chain links TRBV27 with TRBJ1-5; maybe TRBD1 (5 bases). Germline V gene lookup returns CDR1 MNHEY and CDR2 SMNVEV (reference sequence). V was pared by 4 bases and J by 4 bases, with 8 bases between. This CDR3 spans 13 amino acids. The CDR3 sequence: CASSSGLNQPQHF. DNA of the CDR3: TGTGCCAGCAGTTCGGGGCTTAATCAGCCCCAGCATTTT.

The chain carries TRBV6-1 and TRBJ1-6, with D perhaps matching TRBD1 (5 bases). CDR1 and CDR2 (germline): MNHNS, SASEGT. With 2 bases removed from V and 14 bases from J, the gap between germline ends came to 19 bases. This CDR3 has 15 amino acids. The DNA for the CDR3 is TGTGCCAGCAGTGAACGCGTAGGGGCTGGCGGGGCCCTCCACTTT. It specifies CASSERVGAGGALHF.

V is TRBV21-1 and J is TRBJ1-3; the table's D call, TRBD1, was not checked against the DNA. TRBV21-1 is a documented pseudogene. The CDR3 loop spans 16 amino acids. In nucleotides, the CDR3 is TGTGCCAGCAGCATTGACAGGGCGTCCGGGGGAAACACCATATATTTT. Translation gives CASSIDRASGGNTIYF.

The chain is built from TRBV5-1 and TRBJ2-1; 11 bases are a match to TRBD2. The V gene end was trimmed by 1 base and the J gene end by 0 bases; junction bases not matched to a gene: 6. CDR3 length equals 18 residues. The V gene's germline CDR1 is SGHRS and CDR2 YFSETQ. The CDR3 bases are TGCGCCAGCAGCTTGACTAGCGGGGGCCAGAGCTCCTACAATGAGCAGTTCTTC. Translation: CASSLTSGGQSSYNEQFF.

The gene calls are TRBV9 and TRBJ2-2; 8 positions agree with TRBD2. Germline lookup yields CDR1 SGDLS and CDR2 YYNGEE. The V segment lost 6 bases and the J segment 2 bases; nucleotides outside the gene matches: 9. The CDR3 is made up of 16 amino acids. Here the CDR3 DNA reads TGTGCCAGCACCCAATCAGCGGGGGCAAACACCGGGGAGCTGTTTTTT. Encoded protein: CASTQSAGANTGELFF. Full variable domain (remainder filled in from reference TRBV9 and TRBJ2-2): DSGVTQTPKHLITATGQRVTLRCSPRSGDLSVYWYQQSLDQGLQFLIQYYNGEERAKGNILERFSAQQFPDLHSELNLSSLELGDSALYFCASTQSAGANTGELFFGEGSRLTVL.

This chain connects TRBV7-6 to TRBJ2-5; a possible D gene is TRBD1 (6 bases). This CDR3 is 14 amino acids long. Trimming shortened V by 5 bases and J by 2 bases, and 12 bases separated the two germline ends. Germline values: CDR1 SGHVS, CDR2 FNYEAQ. CDR3 protein: CASSKGGQQETQYF. The CDR3 nucleotides are TGTGCCAGCAGCAAAGGAGGACAGCAAGAGACCCAGTACTTC.

The rearrangement uses TRBV11-2 and TRBJ2-5; 16 bases match TRBD2. Germline lookup yields CDR1 SGHAT and CDR2 FQNNGV. The CDR3 is 18 residues long. V lost 4 bases, J lost 4 bases, and 9 bases stayed unmatched. CDR3 DNA sequence: TGTGCCAGCAGCTCCCTGGGGACTAGCGGGGGGGGCGGAGAGACCCAGTACTTC. Translating gives CASSSLGTSGGGGETQYF.

CDR3 bases: TGTGCCATCAGTGACCCGGGCCGACCACAAGAGACCCAGTACTTC. Translation gives CAISDPGRPQETQYF. The chain is built from TRBV10-3 and TRBJ2-5; D ambiguous. CDR1 and CDR2 from the germline V gene are ENHRY and SYGVKD. The CDR3 loop spans 15 amino acids. Trimming took off 3 bases at V and 2 bases at J, with 13 bases between the two ends.

This sequence joins TRBV5-1 and TRBJ2-5; 7 bases line up with TRBD1. Germline CDR1 SGHRS, CDR2 YFSETQ. J gave up 5 bases and V 3 bases, and 7 bases lay outside the gene matches. The CDR3 covers 14 residues. This CDR3 is CASSSPGGGETQYF. The CDR3 region has the DNA TGCGCCAGCAGCTCCCCAGGGGGTGGTGAGACCCAGTACTTC.

This chain uses TRBV27 with TRBJ2-7; no definite D call. The CDR3 covers 14 residues. CDR1 and CDR2 (germline): MNHEY, SMNVEV (reference sequence). Trimming pared 5 bases from V and 5 bases from J, leaving 16 bases between. The CDR3 sequence is CASSRVQRVHEQYF. Here the CDR3 DNA reads TGTGCCAGCAGTCGTGTACAAAGGGTCCACGAGCAGTACTTC.

The chain couples TRBV6-5 to TRBJ1-5, with D perhaps TRBD1 (6 bases). CDR1 and CDR2 from the germline V gene are MNHEY and SVGAGI. The CDR3 length is 15 residues. Deletions cut 0 bases from V and 4 bases from J, with 10 bases between. The CDR3 DNA reads as TGTGCCAGCAGTTACTCCGGGACACCAAATCAGCCCCAGCATTTT. Its translation is CASSYSGTPNQPQHF.

This chain links TRBV5-1 with TRBJ2-4, with TRBD2 as a possible D gene (7 bases). The ends were cut back, 8 bases at V and 6 bases at J, with 21 bases in the middle. The CDR3 consists of 15 residues. CDR1 and CDR2 (germline): SGHRS, YFSETQ. The CDR3, as DNA: TGCGCCAGTACCCCGGCGGGGGCGGTAGGAAACATTCAGTACTTC. Translation gives CASTPAGAVGNIQYF.

The rearrangement uses TRBV19 and TRBJ1-2; the match to TRBD1 covers 7 bases. Germline V lookup: CDR1 LNHDA, CDR2 SQIVND (reference sequence). The length of the CDR3 is 17 residues. The junction had 13 bases not matched to a gene; V was cut back by 1 base and J by 5 bases. CDR3 sequence reads: CASSIGGGSQKRYGYTF. The CDR3 nucleotides are TGTGCCAGTAGTATAGGAGGGGGCTCCCAAAAGCGGTATGGCTACACCTTC.

This chain uses TRBV12-5 with TRBJ2-2; 11 bases map to TRBD1. The CDR3 length is 16 residues. Germline-derived CDR1 and CDR2 are LGHNT and FRNRAP. The ends lost 5 bases at V and 6 bases at J; junction bases unmatched: 8. The CDR3 sequence: CASGTRDRGIAGELFF. As DNA, the CDR3 is TGTGCTAGTGGTACGCGGGACAGGGGGATCGCCGGGGAGCTGTTTTTT.

V and J are TRBV19 and TRBJ1-2, with D tentatively TRBD1 (6 bases). The CDR3 spans 19 residues. CDR1 is LNHDA and CDR2 is SQIVND in the germline V gene (reference sequence). V was pared by 0 bases and J by 2 bases, with 22 bases between. CDR3 DNA: TGTGCCAGTAGTATAGATCAACTCGACGTCAGGGGACGGAACTATGGCTACACCTTC. Protein: CASSIDQLDVRGRNYGYTF.

V is TRBV4-3 and J is TRBJ2-2; D gene unclear. The length of the CDR3 is 15 residues. The V gene lost 0 bases and the J gene lost 6 bases, with 11 bases spanning the gap. Germline assignment: CDR1 LGHNA and CDR2 YSLEER. Here the CDR3 DNA reads TGCGCCAGCAGCCAAGACAGGCTCTCGGCCGGGGAGCTGTTTTTT. Translating gives CASSQDRLSAGELFF.

The V and J genes are TRBV6-5 and TRBJ1-1; possible D gene TRBD1, 6 bases. The V end was cut by 4 bases, the J end by 4 bases, with 10 bases between. This CDR3 spans 13 amino acids. Germline values: CDR1 MNHEY, CDR2 SVGAGI. The CDR3 reads CASSLSGVTEAFF. CDR3 coding DNA: TGTGCCAGCAGTTTATCAGGGGTCACTGAAGCTTTCTTT.

CDR3 sequence reads: CASTLTQGAGNTIYF. The CDR3 DNA reads as TGTGCCAGTACTCTAACTCAGGGAGCCGGAAACACCATATATTTT. The J gene is TRBJ1-3, the V gene TRBV19; tentatively, D is TRBD1 (5 bases). Germline CDR1 is LNHDA and CDR2 is SQIVND (reference sequence). The V end was cut by 7 bases, the J end by 4 bases, with 17 bases between. The CDR3 runs 15 residues.

The chain has TRBV5-4 and TRBJ2-5; D remains unclear. The CDR3 runs 13 residues. The germline CDR1 and CDR2 sequences are SGHNT and YYREEE (reference sequence). V lost 0 bases and J lost 9, with 12 bases in between. CDR3 residues: CASSLAGPRAQYF. Written as DNA, the CDR3 is TGTGCCAGCAGCTTGGCCGGCCCGCGCGCCCAGTACTTC.

The CDR3 nucleotides are TGTGCCAGCAGTTTACAGGTCCCCGGAAACACCATATATTTT. Translated, it gives CASSLQVPGNTIYF. The chain employs TRBV28 and TRBJ1-3, with D uncertain. This CDR3 comprises 14 residues. V was trimmed by 2 bases and J by 4 bases, leaving 9 bases between them. Looked up from germline, CDR1 is MDHEN and CDR2 is SYDVKM.

This clone has just a few counts. The chain recombines TRBV7-8 with TRBJ1-5, with D tentatively TRBD1 (5 bases). CDR1 is SGHVS, CDR2 FQNEAQ, per germline. This CDR3 contains 14 residues. V was trimmed by 0 bases and J by 9 bases, leaving 12 bases between them. The CDR3 DNA sequence: TGTGCCAGCAGCTTAGCTGGGGGAAATGGGCCCCAGCATTTT. Its protein product is CASSLAGGNGPQHF.

The V and J genes are TRBV18 and TRBJ1-5, with D maybe TRBD1 (6 bases). CDR3 length: 15 amino acids. The V gene lost 2 bases and the J gene lost 3 bases, with 11 bases spanning the gap. CDR1 and CDR2 from the germline V gene are KGHSH and LQKENI. The CDR3 reads CASSPNGQNNQPQHF. In DNA form, the CDR3 reads TGTGCCAGCTCACCAAACGGACAGAACAATCAGCCCCAGCATTTT.